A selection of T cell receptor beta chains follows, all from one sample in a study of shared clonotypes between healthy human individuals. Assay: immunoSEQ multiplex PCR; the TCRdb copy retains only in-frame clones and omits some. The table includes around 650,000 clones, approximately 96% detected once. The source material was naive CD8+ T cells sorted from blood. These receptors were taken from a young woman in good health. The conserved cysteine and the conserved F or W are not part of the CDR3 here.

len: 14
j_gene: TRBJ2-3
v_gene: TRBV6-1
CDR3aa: ASSDLAGVSSDTQY

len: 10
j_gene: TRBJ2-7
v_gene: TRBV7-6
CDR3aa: ASSPSSYEQY

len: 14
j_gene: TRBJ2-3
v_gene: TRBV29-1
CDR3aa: SVEESLAVNTDTQY

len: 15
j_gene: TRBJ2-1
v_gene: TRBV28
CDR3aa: ASSPNGLAGGPDEQF

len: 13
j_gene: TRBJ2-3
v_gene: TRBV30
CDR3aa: AWSVLQGGTDTQY

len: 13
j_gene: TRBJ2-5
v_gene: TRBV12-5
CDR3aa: ASGLGRDIEETQY

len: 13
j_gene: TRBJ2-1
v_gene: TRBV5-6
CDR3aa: ASSLAGGNYNEQF

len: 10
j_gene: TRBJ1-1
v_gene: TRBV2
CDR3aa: ASGRDNTEAF

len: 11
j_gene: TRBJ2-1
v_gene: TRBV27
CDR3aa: ASKWGAYNEQF

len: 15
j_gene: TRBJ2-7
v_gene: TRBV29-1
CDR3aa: SVEIRSGDRVAYEQY

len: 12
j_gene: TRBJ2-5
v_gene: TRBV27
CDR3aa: ASSLTSGTETQY

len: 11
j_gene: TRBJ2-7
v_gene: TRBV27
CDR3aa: ASNAGTSYEQY

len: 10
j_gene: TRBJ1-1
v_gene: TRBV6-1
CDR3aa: ASIGREAEAF

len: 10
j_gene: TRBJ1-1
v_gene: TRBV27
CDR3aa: ASTQGGTEAF